Each of the 18 T cell receptor beta chains below was sequenced from the same sample in a study of cytomegalovirus exposure and HLA in healthy donors. The repertoire was sequenced with immunoSEQ multiplex PCR; TCRdb's copy has only in-frame clones and lacks some. Of about 160,000 clones in the sample, about 90% were seen once. Sequenced sample: PBMCs. These receptors came from a man between 18 and 35 years old in good health and CMV-seropositive.

The chain uses TRBV19 and TRBJ2-7, with a possible D match to TRBD1 (5 bases). Germline V CDR1 and CDR2: LNHDA, SQIVND (reference sequence). This CDR3 is built from 15 residues. Trimming cost V 6 bases and J 2 bases, with 17 bases left between them. The chain's CDR3 is CASSVRLTETYEQYF. The CDR3 bases are TGTGCCAGTAGCGTCCGCTTGACAGAGACCTACGAGCAGTACTTC. The whole variable domain, filled in from reference TRBV19 and TRBJ2-7, reads DGGITQSPKYLFRKEGQNVTLSCEQNLNHDAMYWYRQDPGQGLRLIYYSQIVNDFQKGDIAEGYSVSREKKESFPLTVTSAQKNPTAFYLCASSVRLTETYEQYFGPGTRLTVT.

The chain recombines TRBV30 with TRBJ2-7; no firm D call. Germline V gene data show CDR1 as GTSNPN and CDR2 as SVGIG (reference sequence). The length of the CDR3 is 13 residues. Trimming left V 4 bases short and J 4 bases short, with 14 bases between. The CDR3 here is CAWTPPGRYEQYF. The CDR3, as DNA: TGTGCCTGGACACCTCCGGGTCGGTACGAGCAGTACTTC.

This clone was recorded a few times. The J gene is TRBJ2-7, the V gene TRBV20-1; possibly TRBD2 for D (5 bases). Germline-derived CDR1 and CDR2 are DFQATT and SNEGSKA (reference sequence). The V end lost 3 bases, the J end lost 7 bases, and 10 bases lay between the germline ends. This CDR3 spans 11 amino acids. The CDR3 protein is CSASLTGEQYF. The CDR3 region has the DNA TGCAGTGCTAGCTTGACGGGAGAGCAGTACTTC.

This rearrangement joins TRBV27 to TRBJ2-5, with 7 bases aligning to TRBD1. CDR1 is MNHEY and CDR2 is SMNVEV in the germline V gene (reference sequence). The CDR3 consists of 14 residues. J lost 1 base, V lost 6 bases, and 5 bases had no gene match. For the CDR3, the DNA is TGTGCCAGCAGAAGAGGGACAGTCCAAGAGACCCAGTACTTC. Translation: CASRRGTVQETQYF.

V is TRBV7-3 and J is TRBJ2-5; 8 bases are shared with TRBD2. The CDR3 totals 14 residues. J was trimmed by 7 bases and V by 2 bases; bases with no gene match: 6. CDR1 is SGHTA and CDR2 is FQGTGA in the germline V gene. The CDR3 reads CASSLEGTSGTQYF. The CDR3 coding sequence is TGTGCCAGCAGCTTAGAAGGGACTAGTGGGACCCAGTACTTC.

The genes are TRBV25-1 and TRBJ2-5, with D possibly TRBD1 on 6 matching bases. Germline V gene lookup returns CDR1 MGHDK and CDR2 SYGVNS. The CDR3 contains 13 residues. The V end lost 7 bases, the J end lost 5 bases, and 14 bases lay between the germline ends. The CDR3 DNA reads as TGTGCCAGCACTACAGGGAATTGGGAGACCCAGTACTTC. It is translated as CASTTGNWETQYF.

The gene calls are TRBV7-2 and TRBJ2-2; tentatively, D is TRBD2 (6 bases). The V gene's germline CDR1 is SGHTA and CDR2 FQGNSA. V lost 1 base, J lost 4 bases, and 16 bases lay in between. CDR3 size: 17 residues. The CDR3 sequence: CASSLGRLGLVTGELFF. CDR3 nucleotides: TGTGCCAGCAGCTTAGGACGACTAGGACTTGTCACCGGGGAGCTGTTTTTT.

Written as DNA, the CDR3 is TGTGCCAGCTCCCAAACATCCAACTATGGCTACACCTTC. Amino acids: CASSQTSNYGYTF. The chain employs TRBV18 and TRBJ1-2; D unresolved. Trimming took off 6 bases at V and 2 bases at J, with 10 bases between the two ends. Germline CDR1 and CDR2: KGHSH and LQKENI. The CDR3 contains 13 residues.

The genes are TRBV2 and TRBJ1-5; D call uncertain. In germline, CDR1 is SNHLY, CDR2 FYNNEI. Trimming took off 4 bases at V and 13 bases at J, with 14 bases between the two ends. CDR3 length equals 12 residues. The CDR3 DNA reads TGTGCCAGCAGTGTGTCGTTCGGTTTACAGCATTTT. Its translation: CASSVSFGLQHF. Filled out from reference TRBV2 and TRBJ1-5, the complete variable domain reads EPEVTQTPSHQVTQMGQEVILRCVPISNHLYFYWYRQILGQKVEFLVSFYNNEISEKSEIFDDQFSVERPDGSNFTLKIRSTKLEDSAMYFCASSVSFGLQHFGDGTRLSIL.

This chain joins TRBV5-6 and TRBJ1-1; D call uncertain. The length of the CDR3 is 15 residues. Trimming took 4 bases from V and 1 from J, leaving 14 bases between them. Germline CDR1 reads SGHDT; CDR2 reads YYEEEE. Here the CDR3 DNA reads TGTGCCAGCAGCAAAACCGGGATCCAGAACACTGAAGCTTTCTTT. It codes for CASSKTGIQNTEAFF.

The J gene is TRBJ2-3, the V gene TRBV5-1; 7 nucleotides agree with TRBD2. This CDR3 is built from 15 residues. The ends lost 1 base at V and 0 bases at J; junction bases unmatched: 2. Per germline, CDR1 SGHRS and CDR2 YFSETQ. CDR3 bases: TGCGCCAGCAGCTTGTGGGACTACAGCACAGATACGCAGTATTTT. Its translation is CASSLWDYSTDTQYF. The whole variable domain, filled in from reference TRBV5-1 and TRBJ2-3, reads KAGVTQTPRYLIKTRGQQVTLSCSPISGHRSVSWYQQTPGQGLQFLFEYFSETQRNKGNFPGRFSGRQFSNSRSEMNVSTLELGDSALYLCASSLWDYSTDTQYFGPGTRLTVL.

V and J are TRBV6-5 and TRBJ2-7, with 7 bases identical to TRBD2. This CDR3 contains 12 residues. Losses at the gene ends were 6 bases for V and 3 bases for J; bases not matched to a gene: 2. CDR1 and CDR2 (germline): MNHEY, SVGAGI. CDR3 in DNA: TGTGCCAGCAGCGGGGGGTACTACGAGCAGTACTTC. Encoded protein: CASSGGYYEQYF.

The chain couples TRBV6-6 to TRBJ1-5; maybe TRBD1 (5 bases). Germline CDR1 MNHNY, CDR2 SVGAGI (reference sequence). The CDR3 runs 14 residues. Trimming took 5 bases from V and 1 from J, leaving 9 bases between them. CDR3 in DNA: TGTGCCAGCAGTGTACAGGACAGCAATCAGCCCCAGCATTTT. Its translation: CASSVQDSNQPQHF.

The DNA of the CDR3 is TGTGCCAGCCAGACCGCAGGGGATCAGCCCCAGCATTTT. Translating it yields CASQTAGDQPQHF. The chain is built from TRBV18 and TRBJ1-5; perhaps TRBD1 as D (6 bases). Trimming cost V 8 bases and J 5 bases, with 13 bases left between them. Germline CDR1 KGHSH, CDR2 LQKENI. The CDR3 is 13 residues long.

The chain is built from TRBV7-9 and TRBJ2-2, with no clear D. The germline V gene encodes CDR1 SEHNR and CDR2 FQNEAQ (reference sequence). V gave up 7 bases and J gave up 3 bases, with 9 bases separating them. The CDR3 runs 13 residues. The DNA of the CDR3 is TGTGCCAGCACCCCTAAATACACCGGGGAGCTGTTTTTT. Translating gives CASTPKYTGELFF.

This clone was recorded only once. The chain combines TRBV2 with TRBJ1-4; weak D call: TRBD1 (5 bases). The germline V gene encodes CDR1 SNHLY and CDR2 FYNNEI. V dropped 0 bases and J dropped 10 bases, with 15 bases sitting between them. The CDR3 spans 15 residues. Written as DNA, the CDR3 is TGTGCCAGCAGTGAAGCGCTTTGGGGGAGGGGAAAACTGTTTTTT. This translates into CASSEALWGRGKLFF.

This clone showed up just a few times. The chain has TRBV5-1 and TRBJ2-3; TRBD1 aligns across 7 bases. Germline V gives CDR1 SGHRS, CDR2 YFSETQ. This CDR3 has 15 residues. V was clipped by 3 bases and J by 1 base; unmatched bases: 5. The DNA for the CDR3 is TGCGCCAGCAGCTCAGGGACAGTAGGCACAGATACGCAGTATTTT. It encodes CASSSGTVGTDTQYF. The complete variable domain, with remaining parts taken from reference TRBV5-1 and TRBJ2-3, reads KAGVTQTPRYLIKTRGQQVTLSCSPISGHRSVSWYQQTPGQGLQFLFEYFSETQRNKGNFPGRFSGRQFSNSRSEMNVSTLELGDSALYLCASSSGTVGTDTQYFGPGTRLTVL.

The rearrangement links TRBV19 to TRBJ2-7; the match to TRBD2 covers 8 bases. Unmatched junction bases numbered 5, after V lost 5 bases and J lost 5 bases. The CDR3 loop spans 13 amino acids. Germline V gives CDR1 LNHDA, CDR2 SQIVND (reference sequence). CDR3 coding DNA: TGTGCCAGTAGTCCGGGACTAGACGACGAGCAGTACTTC. Its translation: CASSPGLDDEQYF. The full variable domain, in which reference TRBV19 and TRBJ2-7 provide the parts outside the CDR3, is DGGITQSPKYLFRKEGQNVTLSCEQNLNHDAMYWYRQDPGQGLRLIYYSQIVNDFQKGDIAEGYSVSREKKESFPLTVTSAQKNPTAFYLCASSPGLDDEQYFGPGTRLTVT.